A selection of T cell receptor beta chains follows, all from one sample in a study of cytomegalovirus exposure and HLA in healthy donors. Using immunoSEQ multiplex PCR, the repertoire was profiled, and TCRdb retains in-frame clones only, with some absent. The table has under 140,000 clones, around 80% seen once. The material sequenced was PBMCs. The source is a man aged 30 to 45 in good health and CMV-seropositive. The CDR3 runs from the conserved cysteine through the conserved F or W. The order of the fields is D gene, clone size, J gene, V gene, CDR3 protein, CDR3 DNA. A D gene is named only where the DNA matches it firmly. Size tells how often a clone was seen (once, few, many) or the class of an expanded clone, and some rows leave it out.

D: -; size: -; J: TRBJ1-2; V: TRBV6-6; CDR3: CASSYSAGKDGYTF; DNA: TGTGCCAGCAGTTACTCGGCAGGGAAGGATGGCTACACCTTC
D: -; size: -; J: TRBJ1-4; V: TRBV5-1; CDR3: CASSSDLGELFF; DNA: TGCGCCAGCAGCAGTGACCTCGGGGAACTGTTTTTT
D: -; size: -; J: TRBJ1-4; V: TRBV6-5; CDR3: CASRWGEKLFF; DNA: TGTGCCAGCCGTTGGGGCGAAAAACTGTTTTTT
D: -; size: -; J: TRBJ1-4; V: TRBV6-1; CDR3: CASSEARGNEKLFF; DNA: TGTGCCAGCAGTGAAGCACGAGGGAATGAAAAACTGTTTTTT
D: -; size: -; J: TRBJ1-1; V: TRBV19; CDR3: CASSDRFYTEAFF; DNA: TGTGCCAGTAGTGACAGGTTTTACACTGAAGCTTTCTTT
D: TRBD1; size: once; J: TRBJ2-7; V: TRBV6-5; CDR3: CASSYGGGQGGYEQYF; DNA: TGTGCCAGCAGTTACGGGGGGGGACAGGGGGGCTACGAGCAGTACTTC
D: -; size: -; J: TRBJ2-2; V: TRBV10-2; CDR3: CASSEPYTGELFF; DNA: TGCGCCAGCAGTGAGCCCTACACCGGGGAGCTGTTTTTT
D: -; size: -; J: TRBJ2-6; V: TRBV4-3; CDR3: CASSQDGLSGANVLTF; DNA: TGCGCCAGCAGCCAAGATGGGCTCTCTGGGGCCAACGTCCTGACTTTC
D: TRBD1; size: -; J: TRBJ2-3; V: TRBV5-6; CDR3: CASSWGGGQGVADTQYF; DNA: TGTGCCAGCAGCTGGGGTGGCGGACAGGGGGTTGCAGATACGCAGTATTTT
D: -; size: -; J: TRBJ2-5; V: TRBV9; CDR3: CASSEGFQETQYF; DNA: TGTGCCAGCAGCGAGGGGTTCCAAGAGACCCAGTACTTC
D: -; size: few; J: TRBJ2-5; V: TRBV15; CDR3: CATSRGRLQREETQYF; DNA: TGTGCCACCAGCAGAGGTCGCCTCCAGAGGGAAGAGACCCAGTACTTC
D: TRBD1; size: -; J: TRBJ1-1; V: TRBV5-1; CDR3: CASSLGQGTMNTEAFF; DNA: TGCGCCAGCAGCTTGGGACAGGGAACAATGAACACTGAAGCTTTCTTT
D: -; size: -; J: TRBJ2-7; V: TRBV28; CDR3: CASSRRYHTPSYEQYF; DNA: TGTGCCAGCAGTCGAAGATACCATACACCCTCTTACGAGCAGTACTTC
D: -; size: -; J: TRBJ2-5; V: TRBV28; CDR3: CASGGEVGDQETQYF; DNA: TGTGCCAGCGGAGGGGAGGTCGGAGATCAAGAGACCCAGTACTTC
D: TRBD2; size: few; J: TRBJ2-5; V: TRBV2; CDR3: CASKIGTSGLQETQYF; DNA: TGTGCCAGCAAGATCGGGACTAGCGGGCTACAAGAGACCCAGTACTTC
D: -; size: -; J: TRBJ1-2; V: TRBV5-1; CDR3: CASSPLTAARGYGYTF; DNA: TGCGCCAGCAGTCCTCTCACAGCGGCGAGAGGCTATGGCTACACCTTC
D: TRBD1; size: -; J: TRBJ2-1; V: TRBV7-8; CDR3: CASSPRQGPSNEQFF; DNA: TGTGCCAGCAGCCCGCGACAGGGTCCGAGCAATGAGCAGTTCTTC
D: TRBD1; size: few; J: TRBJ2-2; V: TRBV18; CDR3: CASSPGQGANTGELFF; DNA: TGTGCCAGCTCACCCGGACAGGGCGCGAACACCGGGGAGCTGTTTTTT
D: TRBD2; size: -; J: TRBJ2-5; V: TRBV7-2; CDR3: CASTPGGGSETQYF; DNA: TGTGCCAGCACCCCTGGGGGGGGAAGCGAGACCCAGTACTTC
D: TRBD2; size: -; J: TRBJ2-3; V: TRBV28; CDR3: CASSPGLAGVYTDTQYF; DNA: TGTGCCAGCAGTCCAGGACTAGCGGGGGTGTACACAGATACGCAGTATTTT
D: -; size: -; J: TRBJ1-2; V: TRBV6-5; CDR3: CASSYAGGYTF; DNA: TGTGCCAGCAGTTACGCGGGTGGCTACACCTTC
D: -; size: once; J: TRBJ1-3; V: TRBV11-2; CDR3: CASSRRGVFHSGNTIYF; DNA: TGTGCCAGCAGCCGCCGGGGGGTGTTTCACTCTGGAAACACCATATATTTT
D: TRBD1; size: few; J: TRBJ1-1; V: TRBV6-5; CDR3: CASSHGQGDTEAFF; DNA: TGTGCCAGCAGCCATGGACAGGGGGACACTGAAGCTTTCTTT
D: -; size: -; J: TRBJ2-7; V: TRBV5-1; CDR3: CASSEGIYEQYF; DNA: TGCGCCAGCAGTGAGGGCATTTACGAGCAGTACTTC
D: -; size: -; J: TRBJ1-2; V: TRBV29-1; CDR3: CSVEEAGDYGYTF; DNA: TGCAGCGTTGAAGAGGCAGGGGACTATGGCTACACCTTC
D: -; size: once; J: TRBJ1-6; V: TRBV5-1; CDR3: CASSASGTLRGSPLHF; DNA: TGCGCCAGCAGCGCCTCCGGGACATTAAGAGGCTCACCCCTCCACTTT
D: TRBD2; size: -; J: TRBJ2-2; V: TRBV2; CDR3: CASSEERGGTGELFF; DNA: TGTGCCAGCAGTGAGGAGCGGGGGGGCACCGGGGAGCTGTTTTTT
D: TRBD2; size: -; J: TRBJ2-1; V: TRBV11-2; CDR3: CASSLTSGELNEQFF; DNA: TGTGCCAGCAGCCTAACTAGCGGGGAACTTAATGAGCAGTTCTTC
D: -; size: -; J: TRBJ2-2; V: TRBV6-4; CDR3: CASSDRGGELFF; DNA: TGTGCCAGCAGTGACCGAGGCGGGGAGCTGTTTTTT
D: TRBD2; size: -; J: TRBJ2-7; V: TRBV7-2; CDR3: CASSRTSGGAHEQYF; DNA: TGTGCCAGCAGCCGCACTAGCGGGGGGGCCCACGAGCAGTACTTC
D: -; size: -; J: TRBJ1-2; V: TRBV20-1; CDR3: CSARREGGYTF; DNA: TGCAGTGCTAGGAGGGAGGGTGGCTACACCTTC
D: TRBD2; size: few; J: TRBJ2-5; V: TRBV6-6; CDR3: CASSPQTSGFQETQYF; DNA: TGTGCCAGCAGCCCCCAGACTAGCGGCTTTCAAGAGACCCAGTACTTC
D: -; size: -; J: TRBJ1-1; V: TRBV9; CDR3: CASSPGSGLLGRTEAFF; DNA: TGTGCCAGCAGCCCTGGTTCGGGCCTCCTGGGGAGAACTGAAGCTTTCTTT
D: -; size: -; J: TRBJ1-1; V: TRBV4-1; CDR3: CASSHINVVAEAFF; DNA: TGCGCCAGCAGCCATATAAATGTAGTCGCTGAAGCTTTCTTT
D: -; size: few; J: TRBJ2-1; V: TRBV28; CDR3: CASSLISGSSYNEQFF; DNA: TGTGCCAGCAGTTTGATCAGCGGTAGCTCCTACAATGAGCAGTTCTTC
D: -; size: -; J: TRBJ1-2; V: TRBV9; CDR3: CASSPLGEGSYGYTF; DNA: TGTGCCAGCAGCCCCCTGGGGGAGGGGAGCTATGGCTACACCTTC
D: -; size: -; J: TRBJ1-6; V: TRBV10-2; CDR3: CASTRTPLGRGDNSPLHF; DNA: TGCGCCAGCACCAGAACTCCCCTGGGGAGGGGGGATAATTCACCCCTCCACTTT
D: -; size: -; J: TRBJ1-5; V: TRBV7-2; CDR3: CASSSFPGISQPQHF; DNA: TGTGCCAGCAGCTCCTTCCCAGGGATAAGTCAGCCCCAGCATTTT
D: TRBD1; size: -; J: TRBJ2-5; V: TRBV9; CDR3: CASSPGTGEGETQYF; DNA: TGTGCCAGCAGCCCAGGGACAGGAGAGGGAGAGACCCAGTACTTC
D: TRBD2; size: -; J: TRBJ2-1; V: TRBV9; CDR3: CASSVDGGGIRNEQFF; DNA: TGTGCCAGCAGCGTAGATGGGGGGGGGATACGTAATGAGCAGTTCTTC
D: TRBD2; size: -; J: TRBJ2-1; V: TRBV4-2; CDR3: CASSQDSLVAGDNEQFF; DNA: TGTGCCAGCAGCCAAGATTCCCTCGTAGCGGGGGACAATGAGCAGTTCTTC
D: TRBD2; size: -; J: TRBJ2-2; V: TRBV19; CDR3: CASSIAHSGGGPTGELFF; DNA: TGTGCCAGTAGTATAGCTCATAGCGGGGGAGGGCCGACCGGGGAGCTGTTTTTT
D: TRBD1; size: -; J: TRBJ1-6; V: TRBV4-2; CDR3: CASSHGSAGDSSYNSPLHF; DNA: TGTGCCAGCAGCCACGGCTCGGCAGGGGACAGCTCCTATAATTCACCCCTCCACTTT
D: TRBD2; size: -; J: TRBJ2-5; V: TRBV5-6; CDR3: CASSLGGGQETQYF; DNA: TGTGCCAGCAGCTTGGGGGGGGGCCAAGAGACCCAGTACTTC
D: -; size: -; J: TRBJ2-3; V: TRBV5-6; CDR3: CASSFEGGATDTQYF; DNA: TGTGCCAGCAGCTTTGAGGGCGGGGCCACAGATACGCAGTATTTT
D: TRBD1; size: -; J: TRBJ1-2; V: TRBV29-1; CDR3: CSVESRTGGWGYTF; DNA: TGCAGCGTTGAGTCCCGGACAGGGGGCTGGGGCTACACCTTC
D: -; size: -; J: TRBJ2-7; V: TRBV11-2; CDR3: CASSPRTTSYEQYF; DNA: TGTGCCAGCAGCCCGCGGACAACGTCCTACGAGCAGTACTTC
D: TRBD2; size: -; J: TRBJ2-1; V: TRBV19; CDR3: CASSIAGFSYNEQFF; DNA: TGTGCCAGTAGCATAGCGGGGTTCTCCTACAATGAGCAGTTCTTC
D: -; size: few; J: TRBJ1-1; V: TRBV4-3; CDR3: CASSQRGMNTEAFF; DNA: TGCGCCAGCAGCCAGAGGGGGATGAACACTGAAGCTTTCTTT
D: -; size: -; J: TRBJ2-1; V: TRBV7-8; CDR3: CASSYPGGNEQFF; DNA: TGTGCCAGCAGCTACCCCGGGGGCAATGAGCAGTTCTTC
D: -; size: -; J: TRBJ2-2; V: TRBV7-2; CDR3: CASRAGPNTGELFF; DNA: TGTGCCAGCAGGGCGGGGCCAAACACCGGGGAGCTGTTTTTT
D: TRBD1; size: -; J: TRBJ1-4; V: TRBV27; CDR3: CASSQTGDIGKLFF; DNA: TGTGCCAGCAGCCAGACAGGGGACATTGGAAAACTGTTTTTT
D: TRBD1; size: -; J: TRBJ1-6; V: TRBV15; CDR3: CATQGDNSPLHF; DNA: TGTGCCACACAGGGGGATAATTCACCCCTCCACTTT
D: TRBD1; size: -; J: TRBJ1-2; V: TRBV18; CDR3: CASSPPRTGVYGYTF; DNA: TGTGCCAGCTCACCACCCCGGACAGGGGTATATGGCTACACCTTC
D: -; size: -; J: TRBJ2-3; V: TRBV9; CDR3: CASSSGGWGGTDTQYF; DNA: TGTGCCAGCAGCTCTGGCGGTTGGGGGGGCACAGATACGCAGTATTTT
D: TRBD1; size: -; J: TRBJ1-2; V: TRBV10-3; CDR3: CAISEEEGQSYGYTF; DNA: TGTGCCATCAGTGAGGAAGAGGGACAGAGCTATGGCTACACCTTC
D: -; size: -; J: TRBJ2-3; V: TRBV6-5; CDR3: CASKGPAFTDTQYF; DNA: TGTGCCAGCAAGGGGCCCGCATTCACAGATACGCAGTATTTT